This T cell receptor (beta chain) was identified during a study of blood T cell repertoires in COVID-19. This CDR3 has 15 residues. Per germline, CDR1 MNHEY and CDR2 SMNVEV (reference sequence). V was trimmed by 7 bases and J by 0 bases, leaving 15 bases between them. This table comes from immunoSEQ multiplex PCR, and its TCRdb copy is limited to in-frame clones, with some not included. This sample has about 380,000 clones, with roughly 91% found just once. Cohort 3 donors counted as recovered after two negative PCRs, clearance, or resolved symptoms. Sequences were obtained from PBMCs or T cells enriched from blood (not recorded which). The V and J genes are TRBV27 and TRBJ1-1; a weak D match, TRBD1 (6 bases). The clonotype was recovered from a woman between 18 and 29 years old who had recovered from COVID-19. The CDR3 DNA sequence: TGTGCCAGCACTCCCGTGGGGGCTATGAACACTGAAGCTTTCTTT. Amino acids: CASTPVGAMNTEAFF.